Following are 12 T cell receptor beta chains from one sample sequenced in a study of Ad26.COV2.S vaccination and SARS-CoV-2 variants. Profiling relied on immunoSEQ multiplex PCR, and the TCRdb table lists in-frame clones only, not all of them. This sample has 350,000 to 400,000 clones, with roughly nine tenths found just once. The treatment was: approximately 18 received Ad26.COV2.S at low or high dose, single or two shots; roughly 5 received placebo; per-sample allocation not given. It was on day 63 after the first vaccine or placebo injection that samples were taken. The specimen was peripheral blood, collected in a trial of Ad26.COV2.S vaccine versus placebo. The source of these receptors is a person between 18 and 65 years old who received the Ad26.COV2.S COVID-19 vaccine or a placebo.

V usage is TRBV19 and J usage is TRBJ2-5; D is perhaps TRBD1 (6 bases). This CDR3 has 13 residues. Trimming shortened V by 5 bases and J by 4 bases, and 11 bases separated the two germline ends. The germline V gene encodes CDR1 LNHDA and CDR2 SQIVND (reference sequence). The CDR3 bases are TGTGCCAGTAGTGTTTTCAGGGGAGAGACCCAGTACTTC. This codes for CASSVFRGETQYF.

V usage is TRBV7-2 and J usage is TRBJ2-1; tentative D call: TRBD2 (6 bases). This CDR3 contains 14 residues. Germline V gene lookup returns CDR1 SGHTA and CDR2 FQGNSA. The V gene lost 5 bases and the J gene lost 5 bases, with 13 bases spanning the gap. CDR3 bases: TGTGCCAGCAGCCCCGTGATAGCGGACAATGAGCAGTTCTTC. The encoded protein is CASSPVIADNEQFF.

The chain is built from TRBV30 and TRBJ2-5; 10 nucleotides align to TRBD1. Germline V lookup: CDR1 GTSNPN, CDR2 SVGIG (reference sequence). V shed 4 bases, J shed 5 bases, and the junction held 1 base outside the gene matches. This CDR3 has 12 amino acids. CDR3 amino acids: CAWTGQGETQYF. The DNA of the CDR3 is TGTGCCTGGACGGGACAGGGGGAGACCCAGTACTTC.

The chain is built from TRBV7-2 and TRBJ1-6; D gene uncertain. Germline CDR1 reads SGHTA; CDR2 reads FQGNSA. V was clipped by 5 bases and J by 5 bases, with 13 bases between them. The CDR3 runs 15 residues. CDR3 sequence (DNA): TGTGCCAGCAGCCCCGCCCAAGCGCATAATTCACCCCTCCACTTT. It translates to CASSPAQAHNSPLHF.

The chain has TRBV5-1 and TRBJ1-1; no reliable D call. Germline lookup yields CDR1 SGHRS and CDR2 YFSETQ. This CDR3 contains 17 residues. V was trimmed by 0 bases and J by 1 base, leaving 16 bases between them. The CDR3: CASSLVVAYGSNTEAFF. The CDR3, as DNA: TGCGCCAGCAGCTTGGTTGTGGCTTACGGGTCGAACACTGAAGCTTTCTTT.

The V call is TRBV5-6, the J call TRBJ1-3, with no clear D. The CDR3 totals 14 residues. CDR1 SGHDT and CDR2 YYEEEE come from the germline V gene. Trimming removed 3 bases from V and 7 bases from J, with 14 bases in between. CDR3 bases: TGTGCCAGCAGCTGGACCACCGAGCGGAACACCATATATTTT. Its protein product is CASSWTTERNTIYF.

This chain links TRBV7-2 with TRBJ1-5; D ambiguous. Germline loops: CDR1 SGHTA, CDR2 FQGNSA. The CDR3 is made up of 13 amino acids. Trimming took off 3 bases at V and 4 bases at J, with 7 bases between the two ends. CDR3 sequence: CASSFAGNQPQHF. In DNA form, the CDR3 reads TGTGCCAGCAGCTTTGCGGGAAATCAGCCCCAGCATTTT.

The V gene is TRBV6-5, the J gene TRBJ2-5; tentatively, D is TRBD2 (5 bases). Germline V gene lookup returns CDR1 MNHEY and CDR2 SVGAGI. Trimming removed 11 bases from V and 4 bases from J, with 20 bases in between. This CDR3 is built from 14 residues. The CDR3 region has the DNA TGTGCCGGAGGCGGCGACATGAAAGTAGAGACCCAGTACTTC. Translating it yields CAGGGDMKVETQYF.

The sample holds a few counts of this clone. This rearrangement joins TRBV4-1 to TRBJ1-1; D unclear. Germline V gene lookup returns CDR1 MGHRA and CDR2 YSYEKL. The CDR3 spans 14 residues. The germline V and J ends were trimmed by 0 bases and 5 bases, with 10 bases remaining between them. The CDR3 DNA reads TGCGCCAGCAGCCAAGAGATGGGGAGAACTGAAGCTTTCTTT. Its protein product is CASSQEMGRTEAFF.

J is TRBJ2-7 and V is TRBV11-2, with D tentatively TRBD2 (6 bases). CDR3 length: 15 amino acids. CDR1 SGHAT and CDR2 FQNNGV come from the germline V gene. Trimming took off 4 bases at V and 9 bases at J, with 22 bases between the two ends. The CDR3 is CASSSLAGPLGRQYF. The CDR3 region has the DNA TGTGCCAGCAGCTCCCTTGCGGGGCCCCTCGGTCGGCAGTACTTC.

The rearrangement uses TRBV6-2 or TRBV6-3 and TRBJ1-1; D is undetermined. Germline-derived CDR1 and CDR2 are MNHEY and SVGEGT. The V and J ends lost 2 bases and 6 bases respectively, with 19 bases between them. CDR3 length: 16 residues. CDR3 loop: CASSYPLNRPTAEAFF. The CDR3 region has the DNA TGTGCCAGCAGTTACCCGCTTAACAGACCCACCGCTGAAGCTTTCTTT.

V usage is TRBV28 and J usage is TRBJ1-2, with D hard to call. Germline values: CDR1 MDHEN, CDR2 SYDVKM. This CDR3 spans 11 amino acids. Here the CDR3 reads CASSVGLGYTF. DNA for the CDR3: TGTGCTAGTTCAGTCGGGCTTGGCTACACCTTC.